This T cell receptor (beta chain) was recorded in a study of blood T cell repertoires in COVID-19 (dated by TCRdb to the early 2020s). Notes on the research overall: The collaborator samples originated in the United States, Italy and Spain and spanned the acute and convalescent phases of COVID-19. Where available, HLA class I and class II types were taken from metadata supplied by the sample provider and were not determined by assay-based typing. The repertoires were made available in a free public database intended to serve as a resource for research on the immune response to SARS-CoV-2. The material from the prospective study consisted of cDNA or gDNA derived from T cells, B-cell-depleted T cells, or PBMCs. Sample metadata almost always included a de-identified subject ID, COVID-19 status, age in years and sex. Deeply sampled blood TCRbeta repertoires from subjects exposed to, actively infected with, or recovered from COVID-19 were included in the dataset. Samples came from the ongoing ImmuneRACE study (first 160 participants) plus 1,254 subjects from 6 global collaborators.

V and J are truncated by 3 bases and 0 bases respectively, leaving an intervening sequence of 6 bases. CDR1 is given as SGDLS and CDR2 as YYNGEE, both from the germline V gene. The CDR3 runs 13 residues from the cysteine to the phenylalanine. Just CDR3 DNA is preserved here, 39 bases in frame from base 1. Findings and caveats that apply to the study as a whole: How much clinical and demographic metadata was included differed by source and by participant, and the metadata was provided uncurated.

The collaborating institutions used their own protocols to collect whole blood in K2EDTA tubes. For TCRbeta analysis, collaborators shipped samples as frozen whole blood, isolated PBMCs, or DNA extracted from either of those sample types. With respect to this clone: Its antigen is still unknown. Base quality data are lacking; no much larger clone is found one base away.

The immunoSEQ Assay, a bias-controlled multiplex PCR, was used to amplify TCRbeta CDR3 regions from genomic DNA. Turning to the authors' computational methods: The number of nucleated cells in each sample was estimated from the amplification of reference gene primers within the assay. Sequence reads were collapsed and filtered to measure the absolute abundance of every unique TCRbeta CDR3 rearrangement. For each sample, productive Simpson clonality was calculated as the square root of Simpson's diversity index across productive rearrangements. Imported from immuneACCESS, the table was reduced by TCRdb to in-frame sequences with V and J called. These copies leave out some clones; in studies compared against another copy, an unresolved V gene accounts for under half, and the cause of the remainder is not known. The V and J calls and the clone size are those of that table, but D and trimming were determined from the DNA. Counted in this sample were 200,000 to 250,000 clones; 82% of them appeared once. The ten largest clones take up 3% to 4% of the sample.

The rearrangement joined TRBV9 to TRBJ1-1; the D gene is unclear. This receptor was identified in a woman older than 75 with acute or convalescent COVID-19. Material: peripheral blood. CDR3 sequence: CASSAKMNTEAFF. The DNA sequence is TGTGCCAGCAGCGCTAAGATGAACACTGAAGCTTTCTTT. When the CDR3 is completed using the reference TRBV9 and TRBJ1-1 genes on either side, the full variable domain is DSGVTQTPKHLITATGQRVTLRCSPRSGDLSVYWYQQSLDQGLQFLIQYYNGEERAKGNILERFSAQQFPDLHSELNLSSLELGDSALYFCASSAKMNTEAFFGQGTRLTVV.